The rows below give T cell receptor beta chains drawn from one sample of a study of shared clonotypes between healthy human individuals. TCRdb keeps only in-frame clones here, not all; method: immunoSEQ multiplex PCR. The sample yields 2.5 million or so clones, around nine tenths seen once. Sequenced sample: naive CD4+ T cells sorted from blood. These receptors were taken from a man younger than 35 in good health. CDR3s include the opening cysteine and the closing phenylalanine or tryptophan. The D gene is left open where the match is weak. Not all rows give a size; the values are once, few, many and, for expanded clones, a class.

TRBJ2-7,TRBD2,-,TRBV6-5,TGTGCCAGCAGTTACCGGGGACTAGCGCACTACGAGCAGTACTTC,CASSYRGLAHYEQYF
TRBJ2-3,TRBD2,-,TRBV6-1,TGTGCCAGCAGTGTGTCTAGCGGGGGGCCTCGTTTCACAGATACGCAGTATTTT,CASSVSSGGPRFTDTQYF
TRBJ2-7,TRBD2,-,TRBV28,TGTGCCAGCAGTTTATTTAGCGGGCCTAGCTCCTACGAGCAGTACTTC,CASSLFSGPSSYEQYF
TRBJ2-4,-,-,TRBV5-6,TGTGCCAGCAGCACAGGACCGCTGCGCGCCAAAAACATTCAGTACTTC,CASSTGPLRAKNIQYF
TRBJ2-7,TRBD2,-,TRBV11-2,TGTGCCAGCAGCTTAGCCTTAGCGGGAGCACTTTCCTACGAGCAGTACTTC,CASSLALAGALSYEQYF
TRBJ2-3,TRBD2,-,TRBV27,TGTGCCAGCACCTCCCCCGGCGGGGGGGCCGGCGATACGCAGTATTTT,CASTSPGGGAGDTQYF
TRBJ2-3,-,-,TRBV5-6,TGTGCCAGCAGCTTGCTTGGGGATAGCTCCACAGATACGCAGTATTTT,CASSLLGDSSTDTQYF
TRBJ1-5,-,-,TRBV28,TGTGCCAGCAGTTTAGCGCGTCAGGGGATTAGCAATCAGCCCCAGCATTTT,CASSLARQGISNQPQHF
TRBJ1-6,-,-,TRBV2,TGTGCCAGCAGCGCCGATAGGACGGACAATAATTCACCCCTCCACTTT,CASSADRTDNNSPLHF
TRBJ1-2,-,few,TRBV18,TGTGCCAGCTCACCAGACCGTAACTATGGCTACACCTTC,CASSPDRNYGYTF
TRBJ2-7,-,-,TRBV5-4,TGTGCCAGCAGCTTGAGCGGGACACCCTACGAGCAGTACTTC,CASSLSGTPYEQYF
TRBJ1-1,-,-,TRBV30,TGTGCCTGGAGTTCCTTAACTGAAGCTTTCTTT,CAWSSLTEAFF
TRBJ2-7,-,-,TRBV19,TGTGCCAGTAGCCCCAGGACGGATCGCATGCAGAGGGACTTC,CASSPRTDRMQRDF
TRBJ1-1,-,once,TRBV5-1,TGCGCCAGCAGGGGAGTTAGGGGGATGAACACTGAAGCTTTCTTT,CASRGVRGMNTEAFF
TRBJ2-5,TRBD2,-,TRBV29-1,TGCAGCGTTCAGCTACTAGCGGGGAATGGGGAGACCCAGTACTTC,CSVQLLAGNGETQYF
TRBJ2-7,-,-,TRBV7-2,TGTGCCAGCAGCTTTGGTCACTCCAGGGGCCACGAGCAGTACTTC,CASSFGHSRGHEQYF
TRBJ2-6,TRBD1,-,TRBV30,TGTGCCTGGAGTGTTTTTCGGGGACAGGGGGAGTCTGGGGCCAACGTCCTGACTTTC,CAWSVFRGQGESGANVLTF
TRBJ1-1,TRBD1,-,TRBV6-5,TGTGCCAGCAGTCCCCGACAGGGGCGGGCTTTCTTT,CASSPRQGRAFF
TRBJ1-2,TRBD1,-,TRBV6-5,TGTGCCAGCAGTTACTGGGGACAGGGGGACTATGGCTACACCTTC,CASSYWGQGDYGYTF
TRBJ2-3,TRBD1,once,TRBV19,TGTGCCAGTAGTGACGGACAGGGCCACCCAGATACGCAGTATTTT,CASSDGQGHPDTQYF
TRBJ2-6,TRBD1,-,TRBV9,TGTGCCAGCAGCCCTAGGACAGGGAACTCTGGGGCCAACGTCCTGACTTTC,CASSPRTGNSGANVLTF
TRBJ1-1,-,-,TRBV21-1,TGTGCCAGCAGCAAAGTCCGAGGGCGGAACACTGAAGCTTTCTTT,CASSKVRGRNTEAFF
TRBJ1-5,TRBD1,-,TRBV2,TGTGCCAGCAGGACAGGGGGCATTCAGCCCCAGCATTTT,CASRTGGIQPQHF
TRBJ2-3,TRBD1,-,TRBV5-1,TGCGCCAGCAGCTTGAAACCCCCGACAGGGACCACAGATACGCAGTATTTT,CASSLKPPTGTTDTQYF
TRBJ2-3,TRBD2,-,TRBV2,TGTGCCAGCATCGGTATAGCGGGGGGCACAGATACGCAGTATTTT,CASIGIAGGTDTQYF
TRBJ2-3,-,-,TRBV6-1,TGTGCCAGCACCTTCGGGGGCACGCAGTATTTT,CASTFGGTQYF
TRBJ2-2,TRBD1,-,TRBV27,TGTGCCAGCAGTCCTCAGGGGGCCGGGGTTACCGGGGAGCTGTTTTTT,CASSPQGAGVTGELFF
TRBJ2-7,-,-,TRBV5-1,TGCGCCAGCAGCCCTGGACAGACCACCTCCTACGAGCAGTACTTC,CASSPGQTTSYEQYF
TRBJ1-2,-,-,TRBV10-3,TGTGCCATCAGTGCAGGGGTTGGCTACACCTTC,CAISAGVGYTF
TRBJ2-7,-,-,TRBV14,TGTGCCAGCAGCCAAGTCAGGGGCCAAACCTACGAGCAGTACTTC,CASSQVRGQTYEQYF
TRBJ2-1,-,-,TRBV19,TGTGCCAGTAGTAGGAGGCTTAGCAATGAGCAGTTCTTC,CASSRRLSNEQFF
TRBJ2-4,TRBD1,-,TRBV19,TGTGCCAGTAGACCACAGGGGGTAGCCAAAAACATTCAGTACTTC,CASRPQGVAKNIQYF
TRBJ2-7,-,-,TRBV2,TGTGCCAGCAGTGAGTTGGCCGAGCAGTACTTC,CASSELAEQYF
TRBJ2-1,TRBD2,-,TRBV7-8,TGTGCCAGCAGCCCCGGACTAGCGGGGGTTCGGGAGCAGTTCTTC,CASSPGLAGVREQFF
TRBJ2-5,-,-,TRBV7-8,TGTGCCAGCAGCCTAGTCGCGACCCAGTACTTC,CASSLVATQYF
TRBJ1-2,-,-,TRBV10-3,TGTGCCATCAGTGAGCAGGATTCTAACTATGGCTACACCTTC,CAISEQDSNYGYTF
TRBJ2-3,-,-,TRBV18,TGTGCCAGCTCAATTGGAGGGGGCACAGATACGCAGTATTTT,CASSIGGGTDTQYF
TRBJ2-3,-,once,TRBV1,TGCACCAGCATTCATACTCGGAGGGAATCCACAGATACGCAGTATTTT,CTSIHTRRESTDTQYF
TRBJ1-2,TRBD1,-,TRBV28,TGTGCCAGCAGTCAAAAACAGGGGTCGGCTGGCTACACCTTC,CASSQKQGSAGYTF
TRBJ1-1,-,-,TRBV6-6,TGTGCCAGCAGTTACTTAGGGGCGAACACTGAAGCTTTCTTT,CASSYLGANTEAFF
TRBJ1-2,TRBD1,-,TRBV7-2,TGTGCCAGCAGCTTAGGAAGACAGGGGGTGCCCTATGGCTACACCTTC,CASSLGRQGVPYGYTF
TRBJ1-2,-,-,TRBV6-1,TGTGCCAGCGGTCCGGGGCGGATCTATGGCTACACCTTC,CASGPGRIYGYTF
TRBJ1-6,-,-,TRBV5-4,TGTGCCAGCAGCTTGGATAAAGGGCTCTATAATTCACCCCTCCACTTT,CASSLDKGLYNSPLHF
TRBJ2-3,TRBD2,once,TRBV19,TGTGCCAGTAGTGCTCCCCGAACTAGCGGCACAGATACGCAGTATTTT,CASSAPRTSGTDTQYF
TRBJ1-5,-,-,TRBV18,TGTGCCAGCTCCAAAGGGGGGGGCAATCAGCCCCAGCATTTT,CASSKGGGNQPQHF
TRBJ2-1,-,-,TRBV19,TGTGCCAGTAGTCCCCCTCCGGTAGCAGGGTACAATGAGCAGTTCTTC,CASSPPPVAGYNEQFF
TRBJ2-5,TRBD2,-,TRBV10-2,TGCGCCAGCAATCCGGGACTAGGGGAGACCCAGTACTTC,CASNPGLGETQYF
TRBJ1-5,-,-,TRBV7-3,TGTGCCAGCAGCGCCCCAACAGGGTACCCTCAGCCCCAGCATTTT,CASSAPTGYPQPQHF
TRBJ2-7,-,-,TRBV5-1,TGCGCCAGCAGCCGAAGACAGGAGGAGCAGTACTTC,CASSRRQEEQYF
TRBJ2-2,TRBD2,-,TRBV2,TGTGCCAGCAAAGGACCAGCGGGGGGCTCTAACACCGGGGAGCTGTTTTTT,CASKGPAGGSNTGELFF
TRBJ2-5,-,-,TRBV5-1,TGCGCCAGCAGCTTGAATAGCGGAGGGGAGACCCAGTACTTC,CASSLNSGGETQYF
TRBJ1-3,-,-,TRBV11-2,TGTGCCAGCAGCTTAGAGAGGGCGGTGAATGGAAACACCATATATTTT,CASSLERAVNGNTIYF
TRBJ2-2,-,-,TRBV2,TGTGCCAGCAGTGGAGGGTCTTTCACCGGGGAGCTGTTTTTT,CASSGGSFTGELFF